Listed below are T cell receptor beta chains from one sample, sequenced in a study of blood T cell repertoires in COVID-19. The method was immunoSEQ multiplex PCR; TCRdb's version includes in-frame clones alone and lacks a portion of them. The sample lists fewer than 300,000 clones; roughly 86% were seen once. The sequenced sample consisted of peripheral blood. The source is a man aged 40-49 years who had recovered from COVID-19. CDR3s include the opening cysteine and the closing phenylalanine or tryptophan. Fields, in order: CDR3 protein, CDR3 DNA, J gene, D gene, V gene, clone size. D genes are given only for firm matches. Rows give clone size only sometimes, using once, few, many, or a class for an expanded clone.

CDR3 protein: CASSLWVRQGETQYF; CDR3 DNA: TGTGCCAGCAGCTTATGGGTGCGGCAGGGGGAGACCCAGTACTTC; J gene: TRBJ2-5; D gene: NA; V gene: TRBV7-2; clone size: NA
CDR3 protein: CASSQEQGGHYNEQFF; CDR3 DNA: TGCGCCAGCAGCCAAGAACAGGGGGGTCACTACAATGAGCAGTTCTTC; J gene: TRBJ2-1; D gene: TRBD1; V gene: TRBV4-3; clone size: NA
CDR3 protein: CASSSGPAGGPDTQYF; CDR3 DNA: TGTGCCAGCAGCTCGGGCCCAGCGGGGGGGCCAGATACGCAGTATTTT; J gene: TRBJ2-3; D gene: TRBD2; V gene: TRBV7-9; clone size: NA
CDR3 protein: CASSGLAGGWVNEQFF; CDR3 DNA: TGTGCCAGCAGTGGACTAGCGGGAGGGTGGGTCAATGAGCAGTTCTTC; J gene: TRBJ2-1; D gene: TRBD2; V gene: TRBV9; clone size: NA
CDR3 protein: CASSLEEGFYGYTF; CDR3 DNA: TGCGCCAGCAGCTTGGAAGAGGGTTTCTATGGCTACACCTTC; J gene: TRBJ1-2; D gene: NA; V gene: TRBV5-1; clone size: NA
CDR3 protein: CASSDQRLPYEQYF; CDR3 DNA: TGTGCCAGTAGCGACCAGCGTCTTCCCTACGAGCAGTACTTC; J gene: TRBJ2-7; D gene: NA; V gene: TRBV19; clone size: NA
CDR3 protein: CASSWTSGGDTDTQYF; CDR3 DNA: TGTGCCAGCAGCTGGACTAGCGGGGGGGACACAGATACGCAGTATTTT; J gene: TRBJ2-3; D gene: TRBD2; V gene: TRBV7-9; clone size: NA
CDR3 protein: CASSLLGQGLSEQFF; CDR3 DNA: TGTGCCAGCAGCTTACTCGGACAGGGGTTGAGTGAGCAGTTCTTC; J gene: TRBJ2-1; D gene: TRBD1; V gene: TRBV7-6; clone size: few
CDR3 protein: CASRGQGAPYEQYF; CDR3 DNA: TGTGCCAGCAGGGGACAGGGGGCCCCCTACGAGCAGTACTTC; J gene: TRBJ2-7; D gene: TRBD1; V gene: TRBV14; clone size: NA
CDR3 protein: CASSESRPSGGYEQYF; CDR3 DNA: TGCGCCAGCAGTGAGTCGCGGCCTAGCGGGGGCTACGAGCAGTACTTC; J gene: TRBJ2-7; D gene: TRBD2; V gene: TRBV10-2; clone size: NA
CDR3 protein: CASSLGRDSQDTQYF; CDR3 DNA: TGTGCCAGCAGCTTAGGTCGGGACTCCCAAGATACGCAGTATTTT; J gene: TRBJ2-3; D gene: NA; V gene: TRBV7-9; clone size: NA
CDR3 protein: CASSERGLDGYTF; CDR3 DNA: TGTGCCAGCAGTGAGCGGGGTTTGGATGGCTACACCTTC; J gene: TRBJ1-2; D gene: NA; V gene: TRBV25-1; clone size: few
CDR3 protein: CASSTGSSYNEQFF; CDR3 DNA: TGTGCCAGCAGTACAGGGAGCTCCTACAATGAGCAGTTCTTC; J gene: TRBJ2-1; D gene: NA; V gene: TRBV3-1/TRBV3-2; clone size: NA
CDR3 protein: CASSPGLAGGRGEQFF; CDR3 DNA: TGTGCCAGCAGCCCGGGACTAGCGGGAGGGCGTGGTGAGCAGTTCTTC; J gene: TRBJ2-1; D gene: TRBD2; V gene: TRBV7-2; clone size: NA
CDR3 protein: CASSPHVTSTDTQYF; CDR3 DNA: TGCGCCAGCAGCCCCCATGTCACTAGCACAGATACGCAGTATTTT; J gene: TRBJ2-3; D gene: NA; V gene: TRBV5-1; clone size: NA
CDR3 protein: CAISETNPRQGARGTQYF; CDR3 DNA: TGTGCCATCAGTGAGACCAACCCAAGACAGGGGGCGCGGGGTACGCAGTATTTT; J gene: TRBJ2-3; D gene: TRBD1; V gene: TRBV10-3; clone size: NA
CDR3 protein: CASFLIGAATYEQYF; CDR3 DNA: TGTGCCAGCTTCTTAATAGGAGCAGCCACCTACGAGCAGTACTTC; J gene: TRBJ2-7; D gene: NA; V gene: TRBV5-6; clone size: NA
CDR3 protein: CSVAPGGGWTEAFF; CDR3 DNA: TGCAGCGTTGCTCCGGGGGGGGGTTGGACTGAAGCTTTCTTT; J gene: TRBJ1-1; D gene: NA; V gene: TRBV29-1; clone size: NA
CDR3 protein: CASSFSGSDGYTF; CDR3 DNA: TGTGCCAGCAGCTTTTCTGGGAGCGATGGCTACACCTTC; J gene: TRBJ1-2; D gene: NA; V gene: TRBV7-9; clone size: NA
CDR3 protein: CASSFGPGIETQYF; CDR3 DNA: TGCGCCAGCAGCTTTGGGCCAGGAATAGAGACCCAGTACTTC; J gene: TRBJ2-5; D gene: NA; V gene: TRBV5-1; clone size: NA
CDR3 protein: CASSPTGGPSYEQYF; CDR3 DNA: TGCGCCAGCAGCCCCACAGGGGGACCCTCCTACGAGCAGTACTTC; J gene: TRBJ2-7; D gene: TRBD1; V gene: TRBV4-3; clone size: NA
CDR3 protein: CASSGRGLVGGNEQYF; CDR3 DNA: TGTGCCAGCAGTGGTAGGGGACTAGTTGGCGGCAACGAGCAGTACTTC; J gene: TRBJ2-7; D gene: TRBD2; V gene: TRBV2; clone size: NA
CDR3 protein: CASGMTQRFGQNSPLHF; CDR3 DNA: TGTGCTAGTGGTATGACCCAAAGGTTTGGACAGAATTCACCCCTCCACTTT; J gene: TRBJ1-6; D gene: NA; V gene: TRBV12-5; clone size: NA
CDR3 protein: CASSARVGSYEQYF; CDR3 DNA: TGTGCCAGCAGCGCCAGGGTTGGGTCCTACGAGCAGTACTTC; J gene: TRBJ2-7; D gene: NA; V gene: TRBV9; clone size: NA
CDR3 protein: CSVGTDRVGYEQYF; CDR3 DNA: TGCAGCGTGGGAACCGACAGGGTTGGCTACGAGCAGTACTTC; J gene: TRBJ2-7; D gene: TRBD1; V gene: TRBV29-1; clone size: NA
CDR3 protein: CASSQSAGVWNEQFF; CDR3 DNA: TGTGCCAGCAGCCAAAGCGCGGGAGTGTGGAATGAGCAGTTCTTC; J gene: TRBJ2-1; D gene: TRBD2; V gene: TRBV3-1/TRBV3-2; clone size: NA
CDR3 protein: CASSPEQGGYGYTF; CDR3 DNA: TGTGCCAGCTCACCGGAGCAGGGCGGCTATGGCTACACCTTC; J gene: TRBJ1-2; D gene: NA; V gene: TRBV18; clone size: NA
CDR3 protein: CASSLAGTAGGLNEQYF; CDR3 DNA: TGTGCCAGCAGCTTGGCGGGAACGGCAGGGGGCCTGAACGAGCAGTACTTC; J gene: TRBJ2-7; D gene: TRBD1; V gene: TRBV5-6; clone size: once
CDR3 protein: CASSLHRGIGNTIYF; CDR3 DNA: TGTGCCAGCAGCTTACACAGGGGAATTGGAAACACCATATATTTT; J gene: TRBJ1-3; D gene: TRBD1; V gene: TRBV7-9; clone size: NA
CDR3 protein: CASSLMRLAGGPVYNEQFF; CDR3 DNA: TGTGCCAGCAGCTTAATGAGACTAGCGGGGGGGCCTGTCTACAATGAGCAGTTCTTC; J gene: TRBJ2-1; D gene: TRBD2; V gene: TRBV11-2; clone size: NA
CDR3 protein: CASSSGGTNTGELFF; CDR3 DNA: TGTGCCAGCAGCTCAGGGGGGACGAACACCGGGGAGCTGTTTTTT; J gene: TRBJ2-2; D gene: NA; V gene: TRBV7-2; clone size: NA
CDR3 protein: CASSQVQGGNSPLHF; CDR3 DNA: TGTGCCAGCAGCCAAGTACAGGGGGGTAATTCACCCCTCCACTTT; J gene: TRBJ1-6; D gene: TRBD1; V gene: TRBV14; clone size: NA
CDR3 protein: CASSFQTRGYEQYF; CDR3 DNA: TGTGCCAGCAGCTTCCAAACCAGGGGTTACGAGCAGTACTTC; J gene: TRBJ2-7; D gene: NA; V gene: TRBV7-2; clone size: NA
CDR3 protein: CASSPTRGDQPQHF; CDR3 DNA: TGTGCCAGCTCACCAACCAGGGGAGATCAGCCCCAGCATTTT; J gene: TRBJ1-5; D gene: NA; V gene: TRBV18; clone size: NA
CDR3 protein: CASSPPGLAGRPDTQYF; CDR3 DNA: TGTGCCAGCAGCCCACCGGGACTAGCGGGAAGGCCAGATACGCAGTATTTT; J gene: TRBJ2-3; D gene: TRBD2; V gene: TRBV7-9; clone size: NA
CDR3 protein: CSGGPGTRTDTQYF; CDR3 DNA: TGCAGCGGGGGGCCGGGGACTAGAACAGATACGCAGTATTTT; J gene: TRBJ2-3; D gene: TRBD2; V gene: TRBV29-1; clone size: NA
CDR3 protein: CASSLRGGGAGEQYF; CDR3 DNA: TGTGCCAGCAGCTTAAGGGGCGGGGGGGCGGGCGAGCAGTACTTC; J gene: TRBJ2-7; D gene: TRBD2; V gene: TRBV7-2; clone size: NA
CDR3 protein: CASSPPGRGTDTQYF; CDR3 DNA: TGTGCCAGCAGCCCCCCCGGGAGGGGTACAGATACGCAGTATTTT; J gene: TRBJ2-3; D gene: TRBD2; V gene: TRBV11-2; clone size: once
CDR3 protein: CATSDSLAGEWNEQFF; CDR3 DNA: TGTGCCACCAGTGATTCGTTAGCGGGAGAGTGGAATGAGCAGTTCTTC; J gene: TRBJ2-1; D gene: TRBD2; V gene: TRBV24-1; clone size: NA
CDR3 protein: CASRGPGGGLKAQHF; CDR3 DNA: TGTGCCAGCAGGGGCCCGGGTGGGGGACTAAAAGCCCAGCATTTT; J gene: TRBJ1-5; D gene: NA; V gene: TRBV27; clone size: NA
CDR3 protein: CAIRESSIVGSEAFF; CDR3 DNA: TGTGCCATCAGAGAGTCTTCGATAGTCGGGTCTGAAGCTTTCTTT; J gene: TRBJ1-1; D gene: NA; V gene: TRBV10-3; clone size: NA
CDR3 protein: CASSVGIGGQGGITYEQYF; CDR3 DNA: TGTGCCAGCAGCGTAGGGATAGGAGGACAGGGGGGCATAACCTACGAGCAGTACTTC; J gene: TRBJ2-7; D gene: TRBD1; V gene: TRBV9; clone size: NA
CDR3 protein: CSASLAGAETQYF; CDR3 DNA: TGCAGTGCTAGTCTAGCGGGAGCGGAGACCCAGTACTTC; J gene: TRBJ2-5; D gene: TRBD2; V gene: TRBV20-1; clone size: NA
CDR3 protein: CASSLTGTGGLETQYF; CDR3 DNA: TGTGCCAGCAGCTTAACGGGAACAGGGGGCTTAGAGACCCAGTACTTC; J gene: TRBJ2-5; D gene: TRBD1; V gene: TRBV7-2; clone size: NA
CDR3 protein: CASSLVGGSSTDTQYF; CDR3 DNA: TGTGCCAGCAGTTTAGTAGGCGGGAGCAGCACAGATACGCAGTATTTT; J gene: TRBJ2-3; D gene: TRBD2; V gene: TRBV28; clone size: NA
CDR3 protein: CASSPIGQGGEKLFF; CDR3 DNA: TGTGCCAGCAGCCCCATTGGGCAGGGAGGTGAAAAACTGTTTTTT; J gene: TRBJ1-4; D gene: NA; V gene: TRBV9; clone size: NA